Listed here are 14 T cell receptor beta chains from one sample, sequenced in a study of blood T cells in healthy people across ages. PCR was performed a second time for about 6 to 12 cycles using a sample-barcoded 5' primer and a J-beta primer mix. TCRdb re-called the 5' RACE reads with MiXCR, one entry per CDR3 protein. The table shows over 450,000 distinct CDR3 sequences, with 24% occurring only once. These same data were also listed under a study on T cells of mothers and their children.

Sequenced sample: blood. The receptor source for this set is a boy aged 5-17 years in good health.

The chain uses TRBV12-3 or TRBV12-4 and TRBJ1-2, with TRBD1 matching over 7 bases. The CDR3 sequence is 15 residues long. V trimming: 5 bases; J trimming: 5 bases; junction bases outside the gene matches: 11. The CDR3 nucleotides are TGTGCCAGCAGTATCAATACAGGGGTCCGATATGGCTACACCTTC. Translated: CASSINTGVRYGYTF.

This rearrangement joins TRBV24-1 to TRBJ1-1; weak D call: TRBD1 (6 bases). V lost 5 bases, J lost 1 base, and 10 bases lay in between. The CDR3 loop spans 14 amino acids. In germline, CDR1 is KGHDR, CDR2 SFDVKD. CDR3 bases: TGTGCCACCAGTGCGGGGGCCGAGAACACTGAAGCTTTCTTT. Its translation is CATSAGAENTEAFF.

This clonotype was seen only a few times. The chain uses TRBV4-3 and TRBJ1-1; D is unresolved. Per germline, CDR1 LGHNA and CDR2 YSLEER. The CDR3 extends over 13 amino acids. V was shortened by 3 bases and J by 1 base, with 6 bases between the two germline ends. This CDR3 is CASSHRRNTEAFF. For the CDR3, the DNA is TGCGCCAGCAGCCACAGACGGAACACTGAAGCTTTCTTT.

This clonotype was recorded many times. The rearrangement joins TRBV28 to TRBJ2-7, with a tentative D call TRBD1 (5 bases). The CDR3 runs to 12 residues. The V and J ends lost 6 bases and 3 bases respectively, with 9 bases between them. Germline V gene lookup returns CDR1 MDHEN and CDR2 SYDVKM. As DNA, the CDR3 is TGTGCCAGCAGCGGAACAGGCTACGAGCAGTACTTC. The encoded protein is CASSGTGYEQYF.

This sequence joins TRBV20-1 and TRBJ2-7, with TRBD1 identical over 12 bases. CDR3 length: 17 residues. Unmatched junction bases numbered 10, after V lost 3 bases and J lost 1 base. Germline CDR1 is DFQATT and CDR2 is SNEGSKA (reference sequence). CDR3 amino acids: CSARSPVGQGASYEQYF. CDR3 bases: TGCAGTGCTAGGAGCCCGGTGGGACAGGGGGCGTCCTACGAGCAGTACTTC.

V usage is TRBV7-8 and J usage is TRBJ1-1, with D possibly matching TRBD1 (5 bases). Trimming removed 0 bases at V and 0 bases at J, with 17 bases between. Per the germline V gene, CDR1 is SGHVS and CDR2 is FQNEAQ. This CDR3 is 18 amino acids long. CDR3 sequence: CASSLAHGHLRVNTEAFF. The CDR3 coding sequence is TGTGCCAGCAGCTTAGCCCACGGCCACCTCAGGGTGAACACTGAAGCTTTCTTT. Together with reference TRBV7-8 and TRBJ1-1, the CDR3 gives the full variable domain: GAGVSQSPRYKVAKRGQDVALRCDPISGHVSLFWYQQALGQGPEFLTYFQNEAQLDKSGLPSDRFFAERPEGSVSTLKIQRTQQEDSAVYLCASSLAHGHLRVNTEAFFGQGTRLTVV.

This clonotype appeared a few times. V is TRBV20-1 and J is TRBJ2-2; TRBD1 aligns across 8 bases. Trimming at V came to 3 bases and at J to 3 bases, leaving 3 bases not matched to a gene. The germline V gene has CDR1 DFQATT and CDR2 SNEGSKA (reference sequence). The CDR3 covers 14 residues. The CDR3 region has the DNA TGCAGTGCTAGCCGGGACAGGTACACCGGGGAGCTGTTTTTT. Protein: CSASRDRYTGELFF.

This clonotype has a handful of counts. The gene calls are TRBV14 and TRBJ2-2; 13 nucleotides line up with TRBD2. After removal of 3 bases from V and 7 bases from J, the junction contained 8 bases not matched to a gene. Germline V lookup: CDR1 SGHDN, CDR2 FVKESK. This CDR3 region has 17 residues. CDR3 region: CASSHGTSGIRLGELFF. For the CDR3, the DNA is TGTGCCAGCAGCCACGGGACTAGCGGGATTCGTCTCGGGGAGCTGTTTTTT.

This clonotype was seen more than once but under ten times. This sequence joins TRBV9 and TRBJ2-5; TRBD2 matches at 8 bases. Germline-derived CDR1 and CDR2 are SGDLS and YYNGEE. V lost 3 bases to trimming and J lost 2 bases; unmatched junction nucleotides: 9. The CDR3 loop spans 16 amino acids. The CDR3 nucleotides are TGTGCCAGCAGCGCCGATAGCGGGGCGATACAAGAGACCCAGTACTTC. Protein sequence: CASSADSGAIQETQYF.

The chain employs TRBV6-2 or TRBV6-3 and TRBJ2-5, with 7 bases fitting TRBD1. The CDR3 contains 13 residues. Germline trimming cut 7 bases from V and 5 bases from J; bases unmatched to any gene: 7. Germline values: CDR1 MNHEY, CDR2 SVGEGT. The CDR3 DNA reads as TGTGCCAGCAAAGGGGGCACTAGGGAGACCCAGTACTTC. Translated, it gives CASKGGTRETQYF.

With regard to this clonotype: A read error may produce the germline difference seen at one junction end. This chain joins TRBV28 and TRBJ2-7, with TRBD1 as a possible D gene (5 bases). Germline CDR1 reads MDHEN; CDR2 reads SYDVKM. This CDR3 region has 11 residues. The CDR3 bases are TGTGCCAGCAGTTCGTCAAAACAGGATCAATTC. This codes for CASSSSKQDQF. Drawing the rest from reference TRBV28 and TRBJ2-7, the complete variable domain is DVKVTQSSRYLVKRTGEKVFLECVQDMDHENMFWYRQDPGLGLRLIYFSYDVKMKEKGDIPEGYSVSREKKERFSLILESASTNQTSMYLCASSSSKQDQFGPGTRLTVT.

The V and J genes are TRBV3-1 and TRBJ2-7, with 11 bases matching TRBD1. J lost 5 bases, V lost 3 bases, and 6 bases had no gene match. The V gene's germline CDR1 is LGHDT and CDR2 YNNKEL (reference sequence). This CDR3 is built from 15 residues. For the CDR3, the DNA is TGTGCCAGCAGCCACGGGACAGGGGGATTAAACGAGCAGTACTTC. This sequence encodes CASSHGTGGLNEQYF.

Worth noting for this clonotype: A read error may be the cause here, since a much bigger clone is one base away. The CDR3: CSATGRNYGYAF. The CDR3 region has the DNA TGCAGTGCCACAGGGAGGAACTATGGCTACGCCTTC. The chain uses TRBV20-1 and TRBJ1-2, with D possibly being TRBD1 (6 bases). This CDR3 has 12 amino acids. Germline V lookup: CDR1 DFQATT, CDR2 SNEGSKA (reference sequence).

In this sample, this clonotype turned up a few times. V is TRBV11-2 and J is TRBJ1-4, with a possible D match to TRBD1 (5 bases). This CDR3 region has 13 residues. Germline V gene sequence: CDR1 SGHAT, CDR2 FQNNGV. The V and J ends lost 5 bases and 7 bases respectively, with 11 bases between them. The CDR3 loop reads CASSLGTLEKLFF. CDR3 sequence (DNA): TGTGCCAGCAGCCTCGGGACTCTTGAAAAACTGTTTTTT.